These 6 T cell receptor beta chains originate from one sample sequenced in a study of technical replicates of blood from a few donors. Assay: immunoSEQ multiplex PCR; the TCRdb copy retains only in-frame clones and omits some. The sample yields around 83,000 clones, 90% to 95% seen once. The source material was T cells isolated from PBMCs. The receptors originated from a human donor in good health.

V usage is TRBV11-2 and J usage is TRBJ2-7, with 9 bases aligning to TRBD1. V trimming: 5 bases; J trimming: 2 bases; junction bases outside the gene matches: 4. This CDR3 comprises 14 residues. CDR1 is SGHAT and CDR2 is FQNNGV in the germline V gene. Here the CDR3 DNA reads TGTGCCAGCAGCCCTGGGACAGGGACCTACGAGCAGTACTTC. It is translated as CASSPGTGTYEQYF. Full variable domain (remainder filled in from reference TRBV11-2 and TRBJ2-7): EAGVAQSPRYKIIEKRQSVAFWCNPISGHATLYWYQQILGQGPKLLIQFQNNGVVDDSQLPKDRFSAERLKGVDSTLKIQPAKLEDSAVYLCASSPGTGTYEQYFGPGTRLTVT.

The rearrangement joins TRBV6-5 to TRBJ1-1, with D hard to call. Germline lookup yields CDR1 MNHEY and CDR2 SVGAGI. The germline V and J ends were trimmed by 6 bases and 1 base, with 15 bases remaining between them. The CDR3 extends over 15 amino acids. The CDR3 is CASRRGVEGNTEAFF. The DNA for the CDR3 is TGTGCCAGCAGAAGAGGAGTTGAGGGGAACACTGAAGCTTTCTTT.

V usage is TRBV27 and J usage is TRBJ1-1; 7 bases are a match to TRBD1. There are 18 residues in the CDR3. Trimming removed 6 bases from V and 0 bases from J; junction bases left unmatched: 16. Germline V gene data show CDR1 as MNHEY and CDR2 as SMNVEV (reference sequence). DNA for the CDR3: TGTGCCAGCAGCATATGGTCGGCCTCGGGACAGATGAACACTGAAGCTTTCTTT. Translating it yields CASSIWSASGQMNTEAFF.

The rearrangement uses TRBV11-2 and TRBJ2-5; 8 bases match TRBD2. CDR1 SGHAT and CDR2 FQNNGV come from the germline V gene. The J segment lost 2 bases and the V segment lost 8 bases, leaving 16 bases of the junction unmatched. This CDR3 is 17 amino acids long. In DNA, the CDR3 is TGTGCCAGCGATCAAGATACGGGGGGGGTGAGGCAAGAGACCCAGTACTTC. It yields the protein CASDQDTGGVRQETQYF.

V and J are TRBV28 and TRBJ1-5, with TRBD1 identical over 12 bases. The length of the CDR3 is 14 residues. Germline V CDR1 and CDR2: MDHEN, SYDVKM. With V trimmed by 7 bases and J by 7 bases, 5 bases remained unmatched. The CDR3 spells CASNPGTGGQPQHF. DNA for the CDR3: TGTGCCAGCAATCCCGGGACAGGGGGCCAGCCCCAGCATTTT.

CDR3 region: CASTLPLGTSGGAGQETQYF. DNA of the CDR3: TGTGCCAGCACCCTCCCCCTAGGCACTAGCGGGGGGGCGGGGCAAGAGACCCAGTACTTC. This sequence joins TRBV5-4 and TRBJ2-5, with 13 bases matching TRBD2. CDR1 is SGHNT and CDR2 is YYREEE in the germline V gene (reference sequence). CDR3 length equals 20 residues. V lost 6 bases to trimming and J lost 2 bases; unmatched junction nucleotides: 19. The entire variable domain, with the rest obtained from reference TRBV5-4 and TRBJ2-5, is as follows: ETGVTQSPTHLIKTRGQQVTLRCSSQSGHNTVSWYQQALGQGPQFIFQYYREEENGRGNFPPRFSGLQFPNYSSELNVNALELDDSALYLCASTLPLGTSGGAGQETQYFGPGTRLLVL.